Presented here are 13 T cell receptor beta chains from one specimen sequenced in a study of blood T cell repertoires in COVID-19. This table comes from immunoSEQ multiplex PCR, and its TCRdb copy is limited to in-frame clones, with some not included. The profile shows over 110,000 clones, about 91% of them singletons. The sequenced material came from peripheral blood. These TCRs come from a human donor in a cohort sampled during active COVID-19.

This sequence joins TRBV12-5 and TRBJ2-7, with a tentative D call TRBD2 (7 bases). This CDR3 is 13 amino acids long. V lost 2 bases, J lost 3 bases, and 8 bases lay in between. Germline loops: CDR1 LGHNT, CDR2 FRNRAP. CDR3 in DNA: TGTGCTAGTGGTTTGAGGGGGGGCTACGAGCAGTACTTC. Residues: CASGLRGGYEQYF.

The chain recombines TRBV15 with TRBJ2-3; 11 bases fit TRBD1. The trim removed 4 bases at V and 3 bases at J, leaving 3 bases unmatched. Germline V gene data show CDR1 as LNHNV and CDR2 as YYDKDF (reference sequence). The CDR3 runs to 15 residues. CDR3 in DNA: TGTGCCACCAGCACAGGACAGGGGGCTACAGATACGCAGTATTTT. Translated, it gives CATSTGQGATDTQYF.

V usage is TRBV25-1 and J usage is TRBJ1-2; 10 bases fit TRBD1. Germline V CDR1 and CDR2: MGHDK, SYGVNS. Unmatched junction bases numbered 12, after V lost 5 bases and J lost 0 bases. There are 18 residues in the CDR3. The CDR3: CASSYWAGQGPTNYGYTF. Written as DNA, the CDR3 is TGTGCCAGCAGTTACTGGGCGGGACAGGGGCCAACTAACTATGGCTACACCTTC.

This clone was seen a single time. V is TRBV7-9 and J is TRBJ2-5, with TRBD1 as a possible D gene (6 bases). Germline CDR1 reads SEHNR; CDR2 reads FQNEAQ (reference sequence). Trimming removed 1 base from V and 7 bases from J, with 7 bases in between. This CDR3 region has 12 residues. CDR3 sequence reads: CASSLGGGTQYF. In DNA, the CDR3 is TGTGCCAGCAGCTTAGGAGGGGGGACCCAGTACTTC.

The rearrangement uses TRBV7-2 and TRBJ1-2; a weak D match, TRBD1 (6 bases). Germline V CDR1 and CDR2: SGHTA, FQGNSA. This CDR3 has 15 residues. V lost 7 bases and J 4 bases, leaving 19 bases between the germline ends. The CDR3 DNA reads as TGTGCCAGCAACACCCTAAAAACAGGGAGCTATGGCTACACCTTC. Its protein is CASNTLKTGSYGYTF.

The chain employs TRBV19 and TRBJ2-3; 7 positions match TRBD1. The germline V gene encodes CDR1 LNHDA and CDR2 SQIVND (reference sequence). This CDR3 has 16 residues. Losses at the gene ends were 5 bases for V and 4 bases for J; bases not matched to a gene: 12. The CDR3 DNA sequence: TGTGCCAGTAGTTTGCCGAGGGGGCGCGCCGCAGATACGCAGTATTTT. Translated: CASSLPRGRAADTQYF.

The chain joins TRBV5-1 to TRBJ2-5, with TRBD1 as a possible D gene (6 bases). V was trimmed by 4 bases and J by 4 bases, leaving 11 bases between them. This CDR3 contains 13 residues. CDR1 is SGHRS and CDR2 is YFSETQ in the germline V gene. CDR3 sequence reads: CASSPFRGETQYF. DNA for the CDR3: TGCGCCAGCAGCCCCTTCAGGGGAGAGACCCAGTACTTC.

This chain connects TRBV7-2 to TRBJ1-3; TRBD1 might be the D (5 bases). Germline V gives CDR1 SGHTA, CDR2 FQGNSA. The ends were cut back, 4 bases at V and 4 bases at J, with 26 bases in the middle. The CDR3 covers 19 residues. Written as DNA, the CDR3 is TGTGCCAGCAGCTCAATGGGACTTAGCGGGCGTTCGGGGGGAAACACCATATATTTT. It yields the protein CASSSMGLSGRSGGNTIYF.

The chain links TRBV12-3 or TRBV12-4 to TRBJ1-2; a possible D gene is TRBD1 (5 bases). The CDR3 consists of 13 residues. V lost 2 bases and J lost 4, with 8 bases in between. CDR3 sequence: CASSLNRFYGYTF. The DNA for the CDR3 is TGTGCCAGCAGTTTAAACAGGTTCTATGGCTACACCTTC.

CDR3 residues: CASSMTASTDTQYF. In DNA form, the CDR3 reads TGTGCCAGTAGTATGACAGCTTCCACAGATACGCAGTATTTT. This chain links TRBV19 with TRBJ2-3; weak D call: TRBD1 (5 bases). Germline loops: CDR1 LNHDA, CDR2 SQIVND (reference sequence). Trimming left V 3 bases short and J 2 bases short, with 9 bases between. The CDR3 length is 14 residues.

The rearrangement uses TRBV18 and TRBJ2-5; 11 positions match TRBD2. The germline CDR1 and CDR2 sequences are KGHSH and LQKENI. The CDR3 is 15 amino acids. The J segment lost 2 bases and the V segment lost 3 bases, leaving 2 bases of the junction unmatched. CDR3 DNA: TGTGCCAGCTCACCGACTAGCGGGGCTCAAGAGACCCAGTACTTC. This codes for CASSPTSGAQETQYF.

The chain has TRBV4-2 and TRBJ1-5; tentatively, D is TRBD1 (6 bases). The CDR3 length is 14 residues. The germline V and J ends were trimmed by 5 bases and 1 base, with 9 bases remaining between them. Germline V gene lookup returns CDR1 LGHNA and CDR2 YNFKEQ. The CDR3 sequence: CASSYGQSNQPQHF. Written as DNA, the CDR3 is TGTGCCAGCAGCTACGGACAGAGCAATCAGCCCCAGCATTTT.

The chain links TRBV27 to TRBJ1-2, with 10 bases matching TRBD1. The germline gives CDR1 MNHEY, CDR2 SMNVEV (reference sequence). There are 18 residues in the CDR3. J lost 4 bases, V lost 0 bases, and 11 bases had no gene match. CDR3 DNA: TGTGCCAGCAGTTTATCCCCCCCCGGGACAGGGGTCTTCTATGGCTACACCTTC. The encoded protein is CASSLSPPGTGVFYGYTF.